The text below deals with one T cell receptor beta chain. The antigen remains undetermined. The assay was immunoSEQ multiplex PCR, and TCRdb's table has in-frame clones only and misses some. The repertoire has roughly 70,000 clones, 80% to 90% of them found once; the top ten carry about 3.8%. V shed 0 bases and J shed 1 base, with 22 bases lying between them. The CDR3 covers 20 residues. Germline V gene sequence: CDR1 MGHRA, CDR2 YSYEKL. It was the approximately 120-subject validation cohort, separate from the approximately 700-subject first cohort, to which the donors belonged. This sample stems from a study of cytomegalovirus exposure and HLA in healthy donors. Regarding the study as a whole: The authors listed 180 or so TCR beta chains as cytomegalovirus-associated. The classifier reportedly diagnosed cytomegalovirus status with high sensitivity and specificity. Most TCR sequences were seen very rarely across donors, but some public TCRs occurred in many.

The sequence derives from a woman under 30 in good health and CMV-seropositive. Sequenced sample: PBMCs. This chain links TRBV4-1 with TRBJ1-3, with D possibly being TRBD1 (6 bases). In DNA form, the CDR3 reads TGCGCCAGCAGCCAAGAAAAAGGGGCAGGCCTGAGGGGGTCTGGAAACACCATATATTTT. As protein: CASSQEKGAGLRGSGNTIYF.